This T cell receptor (beta chain) was recorded in a study of CD8+CD57+ T cells in acquired aplastic anemia (dated by TCRdb to the late 2010s). Context from the whole study: DNA extracted from sorted CD4+ and CD8+ cells had a mean of about 3.2 ug, with a range of roughly 0.18 to 27.4 ug. CD8+CD57+ expansion was defined as a frequency above the mean frequency observed in healthy subjects. The research as a whole found: Between patients and healthy controls, no significant difference in CD8+ Simpson's diversity was found (P=0.060). Some 31 CD8+ CDR3 sequences were shared between patients and controls but appeared highly expressed in patients and within their immunodominant clones.

The CDR3 contains 14 residues, cysteine and phenylalanine counted. CDR3 DNA only is kept here, 42 bases in frame from base 1. Trimming removed 6 bases from V and 7 bases from J, leaving 19 bases between the germline ends. Sequences SGHTA (CDR1) and FQGNSA (CDR2) are obtained from the germline V gene. Flow cytometry had shown CD8+CD57+ cell expansion in the patients selected for sequencing. All patients had severe acquired aplastic anemia diagnosed by International Study of Aplastic Anemia and Agranulocytosis and Camitta criteria. No patient had received any therapy when blood was sampled. The study deep-sequenced TCR repertoires of sorted CD4+ and CD8+ blood T cells from severe aplastic anemia patients and healthy subjects. Patients were enrolled under clinicaltrials.gov protocols 00001620, 01623167, 00001397, 00071045, 00081523 and 00961064 in the USA. Ficoll-Paque density gradient centrifugation was used to isolate peripheral blood mononuclear cells. Before DNA extraction, CD4+ and CD8+ T cells were sorted by FACS or by magnetic beads.

For this clonotype: Its antigen is unknown. No base-level quality is on record; no much larger clone is a single base apart.

Profiling of TCR beta VDJ combinations and CDR3 sequences used genomic DNA as the template. An Illumina HiSeq 2000 was the platform used for TCR repertoire sequencing. Per the authors' processing: Repertoires were assessed using TRBV/TRBJ rearrangement plots, CDR3 size and DJ length profiles, and Simpson's diversity index. The most abundant DNA sequence in the deep sequencing data was defined as the immunodominant clone. CDR3 amino acid sequences were checked for sharing between subjects and were compared against published repertoires and the VDJdb database. TCRdb passed the public sequencing reads through fastp at Q25 and MiXCR, retaining productive beta sequences. Under each unique CDR3 protein, matching rows form one entry showing the most common genes and DNA. In this record, the V and J calls reflect TCRdb's handling and not the investigators' own analysis. This sample comprises around 250,000 distinct CDR3 sequences, approximately 79% of them detected only once. Jointly, the top ten make up 40% to 55% of the sample.

Input material: sorted CD4+, CD8+, or CD8+CD57+ T cells (not recorded which) from PBMCs. The chain is encoded by TRBV7-2 joined to TRBJ2-7; TRBD1 could be the D gene, as 5 bases match. The sequence derives from a human donor with aplastic anemia. The bases are TGTGCCAGCAGTTGGACACGGCAAGGTAATGAGCAGTACTTC. Translated, this is CASSWTRQGNEQYF.